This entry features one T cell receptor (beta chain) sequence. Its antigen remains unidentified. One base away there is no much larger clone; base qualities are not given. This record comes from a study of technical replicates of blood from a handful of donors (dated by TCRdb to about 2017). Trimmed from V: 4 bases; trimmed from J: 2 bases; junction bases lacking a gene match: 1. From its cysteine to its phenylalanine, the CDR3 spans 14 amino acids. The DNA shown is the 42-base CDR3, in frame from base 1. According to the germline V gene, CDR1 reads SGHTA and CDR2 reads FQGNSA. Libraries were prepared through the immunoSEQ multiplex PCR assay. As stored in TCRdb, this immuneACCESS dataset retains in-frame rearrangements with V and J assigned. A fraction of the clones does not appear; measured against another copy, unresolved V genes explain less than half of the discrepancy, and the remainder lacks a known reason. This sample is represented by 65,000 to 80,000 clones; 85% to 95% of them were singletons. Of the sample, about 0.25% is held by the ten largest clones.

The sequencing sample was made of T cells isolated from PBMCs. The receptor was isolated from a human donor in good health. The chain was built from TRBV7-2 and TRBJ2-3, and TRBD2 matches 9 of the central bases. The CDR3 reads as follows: CASSWGLATDTQYF. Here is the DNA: TGTGCCAGCAGCTGGGGACTAGCCACAGATACGCAGTATTTT.